The sequence of this TCR beta chain was determined in a study of technical replicates of blood from a handful of donors. Per germline, CDR1 LGHNA and CDR2 YSLEER. V shed 1 base, J shed 2 bases, and the junction held 10 bases outside the gene matches. This CDR3 is built from 19 residues. Method: immunoSEQ multiplex PCR; TCRdb's copy keeps in-frame clones and lacks some. The sample shows roughly 80,000 clones, roughly 92% of them seen only once. The source is a human donor in good health. Sequenced input: T cells isolated from PBMCs. The genes are TRBV4-3 and TRBJ2-1; 11 bases map to TRBD2. CDR3 protein: CASSQGLAGITSTYNEQFF. CDR3 nucleotide sequence: TGCGCCAGCAGCCAAGGACTAGCGGGGATCACCTCAACCTACAATGAGCAGTTCTTC.